Each of the 8 T cell receptor beta chains below was sequenced from the same sample in a study of blood T cells in healthy people across ages. Next came a second PCR, run for about 6 to 12 cycles, which used a sample-barcoded 5' primer along with a J-beta primer mix. TCRdb passed the 5' RACE reads through MiXCR, listing each CDR3 protein once. This repertoire shows 550,000 to 650,000 distinct CDR3 sequences, roughly a quarter found once; its top ten account for 3.6%. These data also formed part of another study, on T cells of mothers and their children.

What was sequenced was blood. All receptors come from a boy aged 2-15 years in good health.

The chain carries TRBV7-2 and TRBJ2-5; TRBD1 matches at 9 bases. There are 16 residues in the CDR3. CDR1 is SGHTA, CDR2 FQGNSA, per germline. V lost 5 bases, J lost 4 bases, and 11 bases stayed unmatched. The CDR3 coding sequence is TGTGCCAGCAGCAGTAACAGGGGGCAGGTTGGAGAGACCCAGTACTTC. Translating it yields CASSSNRGQVGETQYF.

The chain links TRBV2 to TRBJ2-3, with no clear D. Germline V lookup: CDR1 SNHLY, CDR2 FYNNEI. Trimming cost V 0 bases and J 6 bases, with 10 bases left between them. This CDR3 has 14 residues. The CDR3 is CASSEALPTDTQYF. CDR3 sequence (DNA): TGTGCCAGCAGTGAAGCGCTTCCTACCGATACGCAGTATTTT.

This clonotype has just a few counts. The genes are TRBV2 and TRBJ2-1, with 8 bases aligning to TRBD2. Trimming removed 7 bases from V and 0 bases from J; junction bases left unmatched: 5. CDR1 is SNHLY, CDR2 FYNNEI, per germline. The CDR3 loop spans 15 amino acids. Written as DNA, the CDR3 is TGTGCCAGCATTGACGGGACTAGCTCCTACAATGAGCAGTTCTTC. Residues: CASIDGTSSYNEQFF.

This clonotype was counted ten times or more. The V call is TRBV11-2, the J call TRBJ2-2; the D gene is possibly TRBD2 (6 bases). CDR1 and CDR2 (germline): SGHAT, FQNNGV. The CDR3 sequence is 14 residues long. Trimming pared 6 bases from V and 1 base from J, leaving 9 bases between. Here the CDR3 DNA reads TGTGCCAGCAGAGGGACTGGGAACACCGGGGAGCTGTTTTTT. Its protein is CASRGTGNTGELFF.

This chain connects TRBV10-3 to TRBJ1-5; 11 bases fit TRBD1. This CDR3 is built from 15 residues. V trimming: 2 bases; J trimming: 5 bases; junction bases outside the gene matches: 2. Looked up from germline, CDR1 is ENHRY and CDR2 is SYGVKD. In DNA, the CDR3 is TGTGCCATCAGTGAGGGACAGGGGGCCCATCAGCCCCAGCATTTT. This codes for CAISEGQGAHQPQHF.

The V gene is TRBV18, the J gene TRBJ2-5; tentatively, D is TRBD1 or TRBD2 (6 bases each). Germline CDR1 and CDR2: KGHSH and LQKENI. The CDR3 has 15 residues. V was cut by 3 bases and J by 2 bases, with 13 bases left in between. As DNA, the CDR3 is TGTGCCAGCTCACCCCGGGGGCTAAATCAAGAGACCCAGTACTTC. Protein product: CASSPRGLNQETQYF.

This rearrangement joins TRBV20-1 to TRBJ2-3; possible D gene TRBD2, 6 bases. Trimming cost V 0 bases and J 6 bases, with 16 bases left between them. The CDR3 covers 15 residues. CDR1 DFQATT and CDR2 SNEGSKA come from the germline V gene (reference sequence). This CDR3 reads CSARDQWEARDTQYF. Here the CDR3 DNA reads TGCAGTGCTAGAGACCAATGGGAGGCCCGGGATACGCAGTATTTT.

The chain has TRBV10-3 and TRBJ2-5; maybe TRBD2 (6 bases). Trimming took 4 bases from V and 4 from J, leaving 10 bases between them. There are 13 residues in the CDR3. Germline V gives CDR1 ENHRY, CDR2 SYGVKD. The CDR3 spells CAISAGEGETQYF. In DNA, the CDR3 is TGTGCCATCAGTGCGGGAGAGGGAGAGACCCAGTACTTC.